One and the same sample provided the 4 T cell receptor beta chains below, sequenced in a study of cytomegalovirus exposure and HLA in healthy donors. Both 60 Vbeta primers and 13 Jbeta primers went into the PCR. Using immunoSEQ multiplex PCR, the repertoire was profiled, and TCRdb retains in-frame clones only, with some absent. There are fewer than 110,000 clones in the sample; about three quarters occur only once, and about 8% lies in the top ten. Sequencing was carried out using PBMCs. The receptors shown here come from a man aged 30-40 years in good health and CMV-seronegative.

This chain uses TRBV6-1 with TRBJ2-7, with unresolved D. Germline V gene sequence: CDR1 MNHNS, CDR2 SASEGT. Trimming stripped 2 bases from V and 0 bases from J, with 11 bases between. There are 15 residues in the CDR3. CDR3 bases: TGTGCCAGCAGTGAAACCCCCTGGAGCTCCTACGAGCAGTACTTC. It translates to CASSETPWSSYEQYF.

The chain has TRBV30 and TRBJ1-6, with a weak D call TRBD1 (6 bases). Germline assignment: CDR1 GTSNPN and CDR2 SVGIG (reference sequence). V dropped 4 bases and J dropped 6 bases, with 10 bases sitting between them. This CDR3 region has 13 residues. CDR3: CAWMAGANSPLHF. The CDR3 coding sequence is TGTGCCTGGATGGCGGGGGCTAATTCACCCCTCCACTTT.

The chain combines TRBV5-1 with TRBJ2-3, with TRBD2 matching over 14 bases. With V trimmed by 4 bases and J by 1 base, 2 bases remained unmatched. CDR3 length: 16 amino acids. Germline-derived CDR1 and CDR2 are SGHRS and YFSETQ. CDR3 residues: CASSKGLAGGTDTQYF. For the CDR3, the DNA is TGCGCCAGCAGCAAGGGACTAGCGGGAGGCACAGATACGCAGTATTTT.

In nucleotides, the CDR3 is TGCGCCAGCAGCTTCTCCTCTTTAGGGGCGCTCACCGGGGAGCTGTTTTTT. Protein: CASSFSSLGALTGELFF. V usage is TRBV5-1 and J usage is TRBJ2-2; D is possibly TRBD1 (5 bases). The CDR3 runs to 17 residues. The germline gives CDR1 SGHRS, CDR2 YFSETQ. The V gene lost 2 bases and the J gene lost 4 bases, with 18 bases spanning the gap.